This entry concerns a single TCR beta chain. No antigen is known for it. The germline V gene has CDR1 MGHRA and CDR2 YSYEKL. This CDR3 spans 14 amino acids. Trimming removed 4 bases from V and 1 base from J, with 11 bases in between. This entry belongs to a study of cytomegalovirus exposure and HLA in healthy donors. Study-wide context: There were fewer than 130 million unique TCR beta sequences, drawn from roughly 200 million T cells, in an earlier analysis. Drawn from HLA-typed donors, approximately 85 million unique TCRs were held in an early data release.

Overall study findings and caveats: HLA alleles showed associations with 16,951 TCR beta sequences in a later analysis, at a 0.05 false discovery rate. Researchers counted around 170 TCR beta chains as cytomegalovirus-associated.

The study ran its PCR with 60 Vbeta and 13 Jbeta primers. Only in-frame clones appear in the TCRdb table, and some are missing; sequencing was by immunoSEQ multiplex PCR. The data hold fewer than 250,000 clones, with about 72% observed a single time. The clonotype originates from a male donor in good health and CMV-seronegative. The sample was PBMCs. The V gene is TRBV4-1, the J gene TRBJ2-7; possibly TRBD1 for D (6 bases). CDR3 protein: CASSPRDKSYEQYF. For the CDR3, the DNA is TGCGCCAGCAGCCCCCGGGACAAATCCTACGAGCAGTACTTC.